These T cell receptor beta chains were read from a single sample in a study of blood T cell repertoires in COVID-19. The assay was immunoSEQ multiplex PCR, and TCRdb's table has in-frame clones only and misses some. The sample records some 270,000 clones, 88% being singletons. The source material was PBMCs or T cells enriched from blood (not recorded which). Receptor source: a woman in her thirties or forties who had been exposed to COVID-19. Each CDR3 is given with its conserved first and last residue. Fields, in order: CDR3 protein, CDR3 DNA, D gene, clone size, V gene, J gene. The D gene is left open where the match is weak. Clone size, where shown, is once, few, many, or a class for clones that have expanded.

CDR3 protein: CASSEAAPDFGYTF; CDR3 DNA: TGTGCCAGCAGTGAAGCCGCACCAGACTTTGGCTACACCTTC; D gene: -; clone size: -; V gene: TRBV6-1; J gene: TRBJ1-2
CDR3 protein: CASAGDYNSPLHF; CDR3 DNA: TGTGCCAGCGCCGGGGACTATAATTCACCCCTCCACTTT; D gene: -; clone size: -; V gene: TRBV27; J gene: TRBJ1-6
CDR3 protein: CASSIDAGSGYGYTF; CDR3 DNA: TGTGCCAGTAGTATAGATGCGGGATCGGGCTATGGCTACACCTTC; D gene: -; clone size: -; V gene: TRBV19; J gene: TRBJ1-2
CDR3 protein: CASSQERLRAGDTDTQYF; CDR3 DNA: TGCGCCAGCAGCCAAGAGAGGTTAAGAGCGGGGGACACAGATACGCAGTATTTT; D gene: TRBD2; clone size: once; V gene: TRBV4-3; J gene: TRBJ2-3
CDR3 protein: CASSKLQGARVETQYF; CDR3 DNA: TGTGCCAGTAGTAAACTCCAGGGGGCGCGGGTAGAGACCCAGTACTTC; D gene: TRBD1; clone size: -; V gene: TRBV19; J gene: TRBJ2-5
CDR3 protein: CASSLGAGNSPLHF; CDR3 DNA: TGTGCCAGCAGCCTAGGGGCGGGGAATTCACCCCTCCACTTT; D gene: -; clone size: -; V gene: TRBV7-3; J gene: TRBJ1-6
CDR3 protein: CASSFEGGTSPDTQYF; CDR3 DNA: TGTGCCAGCAGCTTTGAGGGCGGGACCAGTCCAGATACGCAGTATTTT; D gene: -; clone size: -; V gene: TRBV7-6; J gene: TRBJ2-3
CDR3 protein: CASSRRQGASGANVLTF; CDR3 DNA: TGTGCCAGCAGCAGAAGACAGGGGGCCTCTGGGGCCAACGTCCTGACTTTC; D gene: TRBD1; clone size: -; V gene: TRBV7-9; J gene: TRBJ2-6
CDR3 protein: CASSQDKEGALFSYNEQFF; CDR3 DNA: TGCGCCAGCAGCCAAGATAAGGAGGGAGCGCTCTTCTCCTACAATGAGCAGTTCTTC; D gene: -; clone size: -; V gene: TRBV4-1; J gene: TRBJ2-1
CDR3 protein: CASSAQGENEQFF; CDR3 DNA: TGTGCCAGCTCAGCACAGGGGGAGAATGAGCAGTTCTTC; D gene: TRBD1; clone size: -; V gene: TRBV6-5; J gene: TRBJ2-1
CDR3 protein: CASSFGGGDYGYTF; CDR3 DNA: TGTGCCAGCAGTTTTGGAGGGGGGGACTATGGCTACACCTTC; D gene: -; clone size: -; V gene: TRBV27; J gene: TRBJ1-2
CDR3 protein: CASSTGGGGDTQYF; CDR3 DNA: TGTGCCAGTTCAACGGGAGGCGGGGGAGATACGCAGTATTTT; D gene: TRBD2; clone size: -; V gene: TRBV19; J gene: TRBJ2-3
CDR3 protein: CASRTGSSKIKPLHF; CDR3 DNA: TGTGCCAGTAGGACAGGGTCCAGCAAGATCAAACCCCTCCACTTT; D gene: TRBD1; clone size: -; V gene: TRBV19; J gene: TRBJ1-6
CDR3 protein: CASSDRTGAYGYTF; CDR3 DNA: TGTGCCAGCAGCGACCGGACAGGGGCCTATGGCTACACCTTC; D gene: TRBD1; clone size: -; V gene: TRBV9; J gene: TRBJ1-2
CDR3 protein: CASKKSGGEDNTEAFF; CDR3 DNA: TGTGCCAGCAAAAAGAGCGGGGGAGAGGACAACACTGAAGCTTTCTTT; D gene: -; clone size: -; V gene: TRBV11-2; J gene: TRBJ1-1
CDR3 protein: CATWGGEVRSPYGYTF; CDR3 DNA: TGTGCCACCTGGGGGGGTGAGGTCCGAAGCCCCTATGGCTACACCTTC; D gene: -; clone size: -; V gene: TRBV2; J gene: TRBJ1-2
CDR3 protein: CASSLGTPNSPLHF; CDR3 DNA: TGTGCCAGCAGCTTAGGGACACCTAATTCACCCCTCCACTTT; D gene: -; clone size: -; V gene: TRBV11-2; J gene: TRBJ1-6
CDR3 protein: CASSSPQEGNTIYF; CDR3 DNA: TGTGCCAGCAGTTCCCCACAGGAGGGAAACACCATATATTTT; D gene: -; clone size: -; V gene: TRBV27; J gene: TRBJ1-3
CDR3 protein: CASSAGTGGTDTQYF; CDR3 DNA: TGTGCCAGCAGCGCCGGGACAGGGGGAACAGATACGCAGTATTTT; D gene: TRBD1; clone size: -; V gene: TRBV6-4; J gene: TRBJ2-3
CDR3 protein: CASGGDRVSPSTSYEQYF; CDR3 DNA: TGTGCCAGCGGAGGGGACAGGGTCTCCCCTTCAACCTCCTACGAGCAGTACTTC; D gene: TRBD1; clone size: once; V gene: TRBV2; J gene: TRBJ2-7
CDR3 protein: CASSSVWAPSGYEQYF; CDR3 DNA: TGTGCCAGCAGCTCCGTTTGGGCTCCGAGCGGGTACGAGCAGTACTTC; D gene: -; clone size: -; V gene: TRBV6-6; J gene: TRBJ2-7
CDR3 protein: CASSADSGSTTNEKLFF; CDR3 DNA: TGTGCCAGCAGCGCGGACAGTGGAAGCACAACTAATGAAAAACTGTTTTTT; D gene: -; clone size: -; V gene: TRBV9; J gene: TRBJ1-4
CDR3 protein: CASSLQGIAPGELFF; CDR3 DNA: TGTGCCAGCAGCTTACAGGGGATCGCCCCCGGGGAGCTGTTTTTT; D gene: TRBD1; clone size: -; V gene: TRBV27; J gene: TRBJ2-2
CDR3 protein: CASSQEGRGATEAFF; CDR3 DNA: TGCGCCAGCAGCCAAGAGGGGCGGGGAGCCACTGAAGCTTTCTTT; D gene: -; clone size: -; V gene: TRBV4-3; J gene: TRBJ1-1
CDR3 protein: CATSDPSTDTQYF; CDR3 DNA: TGTGCCACCAGTGACCCTTCCACAGATACGCAGTATTTT; D gene: -; clone size: -; V gene: TRBV24-1; J gene: TRBJ2-3
CDR3 protein: CASSVGGGQGAGNTIYF; CDR3 DNA: TGTGCCAGCAGCGTAGGAGGAGGACAGGGGGCGGGAAACACCATATATTTT; D gene: TRBD1; clone size: -; V gene: TRBV9; J gene: TRBJ1-3
CDR3 protein: CASSPPTTGKTEAFF; CDR3 DNA: TGTGCCAGCAGTCCTCCCACGACAGGGAAGACTGAAGCTTTCTTT; D gene: TRBD1; clone size: -; V gene: TRBV28; J gene: TRBJ1-1
CDR3 protein: CASSPPGGDEQFF; CDR3 DNA: TGTGCCAGCAGCCCACCGGGGGGGGATGAGCAGTTCTTC; D gene: TRBD2; clone size: -; V gene: TRBV7-3; J gene: TRBJ2-1
CDR3 protein: CASSNGTGVYGYTF; CDR3 DNA: TGTGCCAGCAGTAACGGGACAGGGGTCTATGGCTACACCTTC; D gene: TRBD1; clone size: -; V gene: TRBV6-4; J gene: TRBJ1-2
CDR3 protein: CASSDEGIQYF; CDR3 DNA: TGTGCCAGCAGTGATGAGGGCATTCAGTACTTC; D gene: -; clone size: -; V gene: TRBV25-1; J gene: TRBJ2-4
CDR3 protein: CSTADGYNEQFF; CDR3 DNA: TGCAGCACAGCGGACGGATACAATGAGCAGTTCTTC; D gene: -; clone size: once; V gene: TRBV29-1; J gene: TRBJ2-1
CDR3 protein: CASSTQVYNEQFF; CDR3 DNA: TGTGCCAGTAGTACACAGGTTTACAATGAGCAGTTCTTC; D gene: -; clone size: -; V gene: TRBV19; J gene: TRBJ2-1
CDR3 protein: CASSQSGDRRITDTQYF; CDR3 DNA: TGCGCCAGCAGTCAATCTGGGGACAGAAGAATCACAGATACGCAGTATTTT; D gene: TRBD1; clone size: -; V gene: TRBV23-1; J gene: TRBJ2-3
CDR3 protein: CASSFMGSYGYTF; CDR3 DNA: TGTGCCAGCAGTTTTATGGGCTCCTATGGCTACACCTTC; D gene: -; clone size: -; V gene: TRBV6-5; J gene: TRBJ1-2
CDR3 protein: CAWRITGGLLHYYSGNTIYF; CDR3 DNA: TGTGCCTGGAGGATTACAGGGGGACTCCTCCACTACTACTCTGGAAACACCATATATTTT; D gene: TRBD1; clone size: -; V gene: TRBV30; J gene: TRBJ1-3
CDR3 protein: CASSDSNYGYTF; CDR3 DNA: TGTGCCAGCAGTGACAGTAACTATGGCTACACCTTC; D gene: -; clone size: -; V gene: TRBV6-1; J gene: TRBJ1-2
CDR3 protein: CASSLGDRNSPLHF; CDR3 DNA: TGTGCCAGCAGCTTGGGGGACAGAAATTCACCCCTCCACTTT; D gene: TRBD1; clone size: -; V gene: TRBV5-1; J gene: TRBJ1-6
CDR3 protein: CASSRVYDRAAGELFF; CDR3 DNA: TGTGCCAGCAGCCGAGTTTACGACAGGGCGGCCGGGGAGCTGTTTTTT; D gene: TRBD1; clone size: -; V gene: TRBV5-6; J gene: TRBJ2-2
CDR3 protein: CAISDGGNQPQHF; CDR3 DNA: TGTGCCATCAGTGACGGAGGCAATCAGCCCCAGCATTTT; D gene: -; clone size: -; V gene: TRBV10-3; J gene: TRBJ1-5
CDR3 protein: CASSLNRQGGSPLHF; CDR3 DNA: TGTGCCAGCAGCTTGAATCGACAGGGGGGCTCACCCCTCCACTTT; D gene: TRBD1; clone size: -; V gene: TRBV5-4; J gene: TRBJ1-6
CDR3 protein: CASSYIPGSGDSPLHF; CDR3 DNA: TGTGCCAGCAGTTACATCCCGGGGTCAGGGGATTCACCCCTCCACTTT; D gene: -; clone size: -; V gene: TRBV6-5; J gene: TRBJ1-6
CDR3 protein: CASSPGGLMDNEQFF; CDR3 DNA: TGTGCCAGCAGTCCGGGGGGCCTTATGGACAATGAGCAGTTCTTC; D gene: -; clone size: -; V gene: TRBV6-5; J gene: TRBJ2-1
CDR3 protein: CASSLDLAGVTDTQYF; CDR3 DNA: TGTGCCAGCAGCTTGGACCTAGCGGGGGTCACAGATACGCAGTATTTT; D gene: TRBD2; clone size: few; V gene: TRBV5-4; J gene: TRBJ2-3
CDR3 protein: CASSPRETEAFF; CDR3 DNA: TGTGCCAGCAGCCCCCGGGAGACTGAAGCTTTCTTT; D gene: -; clone size: -; V gene: TRBV7-2; J gene: TRBJ1-1
CDR3 protein: CASRLEWTGRYEQYF; CDR3 DNA: TGTGCCAGCAGATTGGAATGGACAGGGAGGTACGAGCAGTACTTC; D gene: TRBD1; clone size: -; V gene: TRBV27; J gene: TRBJ2-7
CDR3 protein: CAWDRANYGYTF; CDR3 DNA: TGTGCCTGGGACCGAGCTAACTATGGCTACACCTTC; D gene: -; clone size: -; V gene: TRBV30; J gene: TRBJ1-2
CDR3 protein: CASSRLTGREAFF; CDR3 DNA: TGCGCCAGCAGCCGATTGACAGGTCGGGAAGCTTTCTTT; D gene: -; clone size: -; V gene: TRBV4-3; J gene: TRBJ1-1
CDR3 protein: CASSWALLAGSSTDTQYF; CDR3 DNA: TGTGCCAGTAGTTGGGCCTTACTAGCGGGGAGTTCCACAGATACGCAGTATTTT; D gene: TRBD2; clone size: -; V gene: TRBV19; J gene: TRBJ2-3
CDR3 protein: CASRMGQRNTEAFF; CDR3 DNA: TGCGCCAGCAGGATGGGACAGCGGAACACTGAAGCTTTCTTT; D gene: TRBD1; clone size: -; V gene: TRBV10-1; J gene: TRBJ1-1
CDR3 protein: CAWSKLDSITDTQYF; CDR3 DNA: TGTGCCTGGAGTAAGCTGGACAGCATCACAGATACGCAGTATTTT; D gene: -; clone size: once; V gene: TRBV30; J gene: TRBJ2-3
CDR3 protein: CATSAGQNQPQHF; CDR3 DNA: TGTGCCACCAGCGCGGGACAGAATCAGCCCCAGCATTTT; D gene: TRBD1; clone size: once; V gene: TRBV24-1; J gene: TRBJ1-5